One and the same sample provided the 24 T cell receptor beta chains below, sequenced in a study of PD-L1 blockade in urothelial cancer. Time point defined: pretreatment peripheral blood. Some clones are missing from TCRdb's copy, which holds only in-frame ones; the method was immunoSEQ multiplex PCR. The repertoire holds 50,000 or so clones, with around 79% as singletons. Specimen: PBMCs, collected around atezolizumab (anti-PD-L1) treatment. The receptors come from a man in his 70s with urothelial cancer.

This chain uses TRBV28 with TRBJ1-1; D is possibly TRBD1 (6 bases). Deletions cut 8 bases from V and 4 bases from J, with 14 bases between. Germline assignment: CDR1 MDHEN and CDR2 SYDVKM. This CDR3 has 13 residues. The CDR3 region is CASSGQQGTEAFF. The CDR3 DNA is TGTGCCAGCTCCGGGCAACAGGGCACTGAAGCTTTCTTT.

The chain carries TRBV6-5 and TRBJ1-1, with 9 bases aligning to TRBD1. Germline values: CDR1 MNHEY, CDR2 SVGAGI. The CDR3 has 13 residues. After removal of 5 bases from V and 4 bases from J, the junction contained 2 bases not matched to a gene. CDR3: CASSRDRATEAFF. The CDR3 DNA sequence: TGTGCCAGCAGTCGGGACAGGGCCACTGAAGCTTTCTTT.

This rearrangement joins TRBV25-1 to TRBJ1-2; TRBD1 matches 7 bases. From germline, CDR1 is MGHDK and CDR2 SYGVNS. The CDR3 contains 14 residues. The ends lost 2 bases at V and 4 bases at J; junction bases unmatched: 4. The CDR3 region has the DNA TGTGCCAGCAGTGAAAGTGGGGACAGCTATGGCTACACCTTC. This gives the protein CASSESGDSYGYTF.

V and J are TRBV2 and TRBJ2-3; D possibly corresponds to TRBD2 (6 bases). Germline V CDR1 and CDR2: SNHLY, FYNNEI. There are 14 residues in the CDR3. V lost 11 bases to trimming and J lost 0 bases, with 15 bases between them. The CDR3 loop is CAGGESWSTDTQYF. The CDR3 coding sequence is TGTGCCGGCGGGGAGTCCTGGAGCACAGATACGCAGTATTTT.

The CDR3 here is CASRQSRDSYEQYF. The CDR3 nucleotides are TGTGCCAGCAGGCAAAGCAGGGATTCCTACGAGCAGTACTTC. V is TRBV7-2 and J is TRBJ2-7, with D possibly matching TRBD1 (5 bases). Trimming cost V 6 bases and J 1 base, with 13 bases left between them. Germline V gives CDR1 SGHTA, CDR2 FQGNSA. There are 14 residues in the CDR3.

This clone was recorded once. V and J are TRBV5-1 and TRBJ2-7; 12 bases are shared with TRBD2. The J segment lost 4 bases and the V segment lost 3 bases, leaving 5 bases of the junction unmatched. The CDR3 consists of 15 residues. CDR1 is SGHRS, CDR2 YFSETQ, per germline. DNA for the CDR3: TGCGCCAGCAGCTCGGGACTAGCGGGCTCGTACGAGCAGTACTTC. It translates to CASSSGLAGSYEQYF.

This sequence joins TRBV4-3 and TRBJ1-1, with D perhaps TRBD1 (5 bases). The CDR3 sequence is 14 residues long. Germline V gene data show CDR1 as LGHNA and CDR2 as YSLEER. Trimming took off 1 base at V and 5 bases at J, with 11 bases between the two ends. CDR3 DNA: TGCGCCAGCAGCCAAGGAAGGGGATATACTGAAGCTTTCTTT. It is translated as CASSQGRGYTEAFF.

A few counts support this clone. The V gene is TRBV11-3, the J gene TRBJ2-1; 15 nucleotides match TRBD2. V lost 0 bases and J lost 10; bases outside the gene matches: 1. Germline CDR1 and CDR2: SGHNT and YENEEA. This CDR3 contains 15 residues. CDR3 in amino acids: CASSLEGLAGGEQFF. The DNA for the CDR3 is TGTGCCAGCAGCTTAGAAGGACTAGCGGGAGGGGAGCAGTTCTTC.

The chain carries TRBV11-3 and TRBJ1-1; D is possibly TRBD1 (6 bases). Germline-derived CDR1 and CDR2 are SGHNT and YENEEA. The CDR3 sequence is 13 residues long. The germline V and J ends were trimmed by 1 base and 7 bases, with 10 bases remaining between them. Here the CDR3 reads CASSLGGGGEAFF. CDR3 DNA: TGTGCCAGCAGCTTAGGGGGGGGCGGTGAAGCTTTCTTT.

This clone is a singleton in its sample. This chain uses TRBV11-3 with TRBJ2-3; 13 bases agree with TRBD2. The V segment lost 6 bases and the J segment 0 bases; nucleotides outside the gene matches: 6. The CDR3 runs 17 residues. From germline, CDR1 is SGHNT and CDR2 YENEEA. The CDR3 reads CASSSGTSGASTDTQYF. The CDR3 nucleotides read TGTGCCAGCAGTTCCGGGACTAGCGGGGCGAGCACAGATACGCAGTATTTT.

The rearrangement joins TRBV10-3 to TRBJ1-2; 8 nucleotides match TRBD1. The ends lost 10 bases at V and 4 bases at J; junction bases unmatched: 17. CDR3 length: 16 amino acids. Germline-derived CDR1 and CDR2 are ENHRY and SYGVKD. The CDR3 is CATRTATGDMGYGYTF. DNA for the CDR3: TGTGCCACCAGAACAGCGACAGGGGATATGGGCTATGGCTACACCTTC.

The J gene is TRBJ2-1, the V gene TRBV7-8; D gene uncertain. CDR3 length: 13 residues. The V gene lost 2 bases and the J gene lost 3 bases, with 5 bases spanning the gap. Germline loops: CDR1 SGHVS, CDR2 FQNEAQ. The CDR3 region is CASSLKRYNEQFF. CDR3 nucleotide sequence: TGTGCCAGCAGCTTAAAGCGCTACAATGAGCAGTTCTTC.

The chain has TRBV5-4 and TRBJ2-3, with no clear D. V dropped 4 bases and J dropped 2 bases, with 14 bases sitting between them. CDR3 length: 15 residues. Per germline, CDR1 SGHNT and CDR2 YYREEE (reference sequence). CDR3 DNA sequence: TGTGCCAGCAGCCATAAACGCGACTCCACAGATACGCAGTATTTT. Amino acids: CASSHKRDSTDTQYF.

The CDR3 spells CASSLAVGTGGYEQYF. The CDR3 nucleotides are TGTGCCAGCAGCTTAGCTGTCGGGACGGGGGGCTACGAGCAGTACTTC. J is TRBJ2-7 and V is TRBV7-2; 7 positions match TRBD2. Germline V gives CDR1 SGHTA, CDR2 FQGNSA. The CDR3 loop spans 16 amino acids. J was trimmed by 3 bases and V by 0 bases; bases with no gene match: 8.

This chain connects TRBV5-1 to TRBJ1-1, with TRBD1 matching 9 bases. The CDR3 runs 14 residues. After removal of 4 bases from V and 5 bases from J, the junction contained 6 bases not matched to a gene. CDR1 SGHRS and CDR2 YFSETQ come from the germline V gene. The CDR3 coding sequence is TGCGCCAGCAGCAGGGACAGGGTGGGAACTGAAGCTTTCTTT. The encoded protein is CASSRDRVGTEAFF.

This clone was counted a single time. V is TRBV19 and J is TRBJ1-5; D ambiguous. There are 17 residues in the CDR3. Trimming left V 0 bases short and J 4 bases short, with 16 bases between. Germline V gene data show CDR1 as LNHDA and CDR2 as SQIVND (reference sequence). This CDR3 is CASSIETRSGTNQPQHF. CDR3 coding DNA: TGTGCCAGTAGTATAGAAACCCGTTCAGGTACAAATCAGCCCCAGCATTTT.

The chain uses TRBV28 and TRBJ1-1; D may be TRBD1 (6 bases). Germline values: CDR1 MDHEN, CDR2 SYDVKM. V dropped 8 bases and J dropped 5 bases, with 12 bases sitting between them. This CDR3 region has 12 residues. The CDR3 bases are TGTGCCAGCCGAACAGGGAATACTGAAGCTTTCTTT. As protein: CASRTGNTEAFF.

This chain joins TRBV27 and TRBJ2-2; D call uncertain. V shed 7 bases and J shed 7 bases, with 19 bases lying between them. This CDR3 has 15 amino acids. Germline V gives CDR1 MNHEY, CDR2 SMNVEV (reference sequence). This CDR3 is CASINKYLGVGELFF. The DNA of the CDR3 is TGTGCCAGCATCAATAAATATTTAGGAGTCGGGGAGCTGTTTTTT.

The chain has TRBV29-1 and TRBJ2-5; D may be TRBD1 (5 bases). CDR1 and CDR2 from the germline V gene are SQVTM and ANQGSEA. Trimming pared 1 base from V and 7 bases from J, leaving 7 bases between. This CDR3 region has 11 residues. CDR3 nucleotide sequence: TGCAGCGTTGAAGTGCAGGGGACCCAGTACTTC. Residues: CSVEVQGTQYF.

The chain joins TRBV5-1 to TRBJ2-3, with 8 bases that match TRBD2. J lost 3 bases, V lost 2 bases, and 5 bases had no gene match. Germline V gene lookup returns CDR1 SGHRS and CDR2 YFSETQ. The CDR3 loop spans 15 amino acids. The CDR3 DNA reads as TGCGCCAGCAGCTTTCGGACTAGCCAAACAGATACGCAGTATTTT. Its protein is CASSFRTSQTDTQYF.

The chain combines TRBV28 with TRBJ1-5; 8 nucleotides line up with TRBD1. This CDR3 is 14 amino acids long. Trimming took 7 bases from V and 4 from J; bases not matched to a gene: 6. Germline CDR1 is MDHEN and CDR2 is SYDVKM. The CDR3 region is CASKAGTGNQPQHF. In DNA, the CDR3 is TGTGCCAGCAAAGCCGGGACAGGAAATCAGCCCCAGCATTTT.

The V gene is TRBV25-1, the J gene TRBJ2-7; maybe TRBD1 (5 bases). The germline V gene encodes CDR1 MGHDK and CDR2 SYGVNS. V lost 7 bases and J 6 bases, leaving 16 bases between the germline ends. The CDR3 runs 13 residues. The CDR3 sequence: CASTNHGAGEQYF. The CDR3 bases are TGTGCCAGCACCAACCATGGGGCAGGCGAGCAGTACTTC.

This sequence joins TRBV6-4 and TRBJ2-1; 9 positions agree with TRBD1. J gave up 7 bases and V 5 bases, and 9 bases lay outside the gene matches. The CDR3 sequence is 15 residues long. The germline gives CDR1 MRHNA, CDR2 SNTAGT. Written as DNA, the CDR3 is TGTGCCAGCAGTTCTGGGACAGGGTCCCATAATGAGCAGTTCTTC. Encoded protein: CASSSGTGSHNEQFF.

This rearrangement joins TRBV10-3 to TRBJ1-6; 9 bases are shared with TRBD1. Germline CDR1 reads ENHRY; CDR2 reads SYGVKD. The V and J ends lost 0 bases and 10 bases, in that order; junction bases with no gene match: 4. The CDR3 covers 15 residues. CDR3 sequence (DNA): TGTGCCATCAGTGAGTCGACAGGGGGGAACTCACCCCTCCACTTT. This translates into CAISESTGGNSPLHF.